This T cell receptor beta chain stems from a study of CD8+ T cells in alopecia areata. Across the whole study: Those patients who were treated received oral tofacitinib, which was given at 5 to 10 mg twice daily for moderate-to-severe alopecia areata.

Extraction of RNA preceded its reverse transcription into cDNA, which served as the sequencing template. This table comes from immunoSEQ multiplex PCR, and its TCRdb copy is limited to in-frame clones, with some not included. This sample carries 150,000 or so clones, about 46% of them seen once, and the ten largest clones take around 19%. Study-wide points: Lesional scalp exceeded normal scalp in clonality, especially in alopecia totalis/universalis. In scalp samples, resident alphabeta T cells of normal skin are also sequenced.

As regards this clone: Its specificity is unknown.

The CDR3 sequence is 12 residues long. Trimming took 0 bases from V and 7 from J, leaving 7 bases between them. Germline lookup yields CDR1 GTSNPN and CDR2 SVGIG (reference sequence). The input for sequencing was CD8+ T cells sorted from blood, taken at week 0. This receptor was taken from a human donor with alopecia areata. This sequence joins TRBV30 and TRBJ2-1; the D is unclear. The CDR3 loop is CAWSVYRNEQFF. In DNA, the CDR3 is TGTGCCTGGAGTGTATATCGGAATGAGCAGTTCTTC.